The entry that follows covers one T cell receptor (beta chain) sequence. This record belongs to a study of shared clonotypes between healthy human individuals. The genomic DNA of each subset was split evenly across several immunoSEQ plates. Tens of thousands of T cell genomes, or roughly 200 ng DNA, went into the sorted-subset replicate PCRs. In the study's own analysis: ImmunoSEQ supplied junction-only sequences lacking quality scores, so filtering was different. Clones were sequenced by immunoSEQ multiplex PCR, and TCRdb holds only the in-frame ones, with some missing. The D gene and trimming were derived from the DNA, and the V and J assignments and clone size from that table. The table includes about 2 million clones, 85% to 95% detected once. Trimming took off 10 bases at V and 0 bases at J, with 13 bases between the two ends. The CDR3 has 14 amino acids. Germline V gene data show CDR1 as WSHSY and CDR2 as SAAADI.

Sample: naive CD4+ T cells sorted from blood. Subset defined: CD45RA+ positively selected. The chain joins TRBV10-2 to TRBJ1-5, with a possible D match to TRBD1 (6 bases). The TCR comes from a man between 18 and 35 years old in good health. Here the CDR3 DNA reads TGCGCCACTCCGACAGGCCTTAGCAATCAGCCCCAGCATTTT. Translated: CATPTGLSNQPQHF.